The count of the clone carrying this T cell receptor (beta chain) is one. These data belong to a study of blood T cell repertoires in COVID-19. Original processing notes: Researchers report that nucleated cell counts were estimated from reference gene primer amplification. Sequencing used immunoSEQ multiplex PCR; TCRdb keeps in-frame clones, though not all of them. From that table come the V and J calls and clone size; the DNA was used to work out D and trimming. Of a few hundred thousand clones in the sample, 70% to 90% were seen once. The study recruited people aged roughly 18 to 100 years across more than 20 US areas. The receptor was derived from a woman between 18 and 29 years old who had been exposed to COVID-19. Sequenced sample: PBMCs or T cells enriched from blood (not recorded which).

In nucleotides, the CDR3 is TGTGCCAGCAGCTTAACGGGGGGCGAAAACACCATATATTTT. Its protein product is CASSLTGGENTIYF. The chain employs TRBV7-9 and TRBJ1-3, with D possibly being TRBD1 (6 bases). The CDR3 covers 14 residues. Germline values: CDR1 SEHNR, CDR2 FQNEAQ (reference sequence). Trimming shortened V by 2 bases and J by 6 bases, and 11 bases separated the two germline ends.